This entry concerns a single T cell receptor (beta chain). The germline V gene encodes CDR1 LNHNV and CDR2 YYDKDF (reference sequence). Trimming shortened V by 0 bases and J by 5 bases, and 5 bases separated the two germline ends. The CDR3 contains 14 residues. The sample originates from a study of blood T cell repertoires in COVID-19. The data were produced by immunoSEQ multiplex PCR, yet TCRdb's version contains in-frame clones alone and is incomplete. The data show 170,000 or so clones, with about 83% seen just once and around an eighth held by the top ten. This clonotype was sampled from a woman aged 70-85 years with COVID-19, enrolled during active disease. Input material: peripheral blood. The chain carries TRBV15 and TRBJ1-6; D ambiguous. CDR3 bases: TGTGCCACCAGCAGAGATATTAATAATTCACCCCTCCACTTT. Protein sequence: CATSRDINNSPLHF.